This T cell receptor beta chain emerged from a study of blood T cell repertoires in COVID-19. This clone occurred a few times. V was shortened by 3 bases and J by 0 bases, with 12 bases between the two germline ends. The CDR3 has 14 amino acids. Germline V gene lookup returns CDR1 SQVTM and CDR2 ANQGSEA. Measured with immunoSEQ multiplex PCR; TCRdb has only the in-frame clones, and not every one. Of hundreds of thousands of clones listed, around 79% are singletons. The sequence derives from a woman of 80 years or more with acute or convalescent COVID-19. The chain has TRBV29-1 and TRBJ2-7; no clear D. Specimen: peripheral blood. CDR3 residues: CSVESPGYSYEQYF. For the CDR3, the DNA is TGCAGCGTTGAGAGTCCCGGGTACTCCTACGAGCAGTACTTC.